The entry below describes one TCR beta chain. Its binding antigen is unknown. No base-level quality is on record; no much larger clone is a single base apart. The time point label on this specimen signifies: baseline before first vaccination. Samples from vaccinated people were obtained from the UK trials COV001 and COV002, which included a single-blind randomized controlled phase 2/3 trial of AZD1222 (ChAdOx1 nCoV-19) in healthy adults. Trial participant PBMC samples were collected at day 0 and day 28 after the second dose for TCRbeta chain sequencing. These data originate in a study of T cell responses to AZD1222 COVID-19 vaccine (dated by TCRdb to the early 2020s). In terms of the full investigation: Because spike-specific TCR depth and breadth did not differ between the two schedules, AZD1222 recipients who got a second dose at roughly 4 weeks were pooled with those who got a second dose at roughly 12 weeks. Trial participants were enrolled by age into 18-55, 56-69 and 70-plus year subgroups, with roughly 160, 29 and 62 TCR-sequenced participants respectively. A total of over 230 trial participants underwent TCR sequencing, of whom 207 received two doses of AZD1222 and approximately 25 received two doses of the MenACWY control vaccine.

Study-level results and caveats: Reportedly, almost half of the unique spike-specific TCRs recognized epitopes lying outside the regions that are mutated in the B.1.351 and B.1.1.7 variants. No day 14 peak-response samples were available, so repertoires were characterized only after the peak T cell response. Participants were mostly white British and included more females than males, and it was suggested by the authors that clonal diversity may have been underestimated. The 56-69-year group was small, and its depth increase did not reach significance, likely because of low power. Only five to seven AZD1222 recipients were SARS-CoV-2 seropositive at baseline, limiting conclusions about previously exposed vaccinees. Spike-specific TCR breadth and depth rose significantly after two AZD1222 doses compared with day 0 and with MenACWY recipients. Vaccine-associated CD4 TCRs spanned the whole spike protein, with dominant responses in regions 160-218 and 743-854.

The CDR3 regions of human TCRbeta chains were subjected to immunosequencing. In the source study's methods: Repertoire TCRs were checked for matches against a reference library of SARS-CoV-2-specific TCRs that had been generated using the MIRA antigen-specificity platform. Breadth was defined as the fraction of unique TCRs that were SARS-CoV-2-associated, and depth was defined as the fraction of total T cells that were SARS-CoV-2-associated. Using the MIRA data, every spike-specific TCR was mapped to the spike region that the TCR reacted to and assigned to either a CD4 or a CD8 class. Log10-transformed breadth and depth values were compared by one-way ANOVA with Sidak's multiple comparisons tests. Sourced from immuneACCESS, this table was stored by TCRdb with only in-frame sequences that have V and J called. A share of the clones is absent; for the studies checked, an unresolved V gene accounts for under half, and the remainder has no known explanation. For V, J and clone size, that table is used; D and trimming come from the DNA. The sample includes more than 100,000 clones, with over 75% observed a single time. The leading ten clones occupy more than 2.5% of the sample.

The source of this sequence is an adult in good health. Sample: peripheral blood, taken on day 0 of AZD1222 vaccination.

In nucleotides, the sequence is TGTGCCAGCAGTGGAGCCTTTTACAATGAGCAGTTCTTC. Its translation is CASSGAFYNEQFF. The chain is encoded by TRBV6-1 joined to TRBJ2-1, with no confidently assigned D gene. The germline V gene specifies MNHNS as CDR1 and SASEGT as CDR2. V is clipped by 4 bases and J by 4 bases, and the sequence between their germline boundaries is 8 bases long. The CDR3 contains 13 residues, cysteine and phenylalanine counted. The entry retains the CDR3 DNA only, 39 bases that are in frame from base 1.